The present T cell receptor (beta chain) was sequenced within a study of blood T cells in healthy people across ages. General study points: Naive and antigen-experienced cells could not be conclusively compared, given unsorted PBMCs.

This clonotype was seen a few times. The antigen is not known. PCR was performed a second time for 7 to 11 cycles using a sample-barcoded 5' primer and a J-beta primer mix. Each CDR3 protein gets one entry after TCRdb re-called the 5' RACE reads with MiXCR. The sample records about 1.5 million distinct CDR3 sequences, approximately 38% being singletons. Between the trimmed V and J ends, which lost 3 bases and 6 bases, there was a span of 12 bases. Germline lookup yields CDR1 DFQATT and CDR2 SNEGSKA (reference sequence). The CDR3 has 13 amino acids. The sequenced sample was blood. The sequence was obtained from a woman aged 18-29 years in good health. This sequence joins TRBV20-1 and TRBJ2-1; no reliable D call. The CDR3 sequence: CSARRLPGNEQFF. The CDR3 DNA is TGCAGTGCTAGGAGACTTCCAGGCAATGAGCAGTTCTTC.